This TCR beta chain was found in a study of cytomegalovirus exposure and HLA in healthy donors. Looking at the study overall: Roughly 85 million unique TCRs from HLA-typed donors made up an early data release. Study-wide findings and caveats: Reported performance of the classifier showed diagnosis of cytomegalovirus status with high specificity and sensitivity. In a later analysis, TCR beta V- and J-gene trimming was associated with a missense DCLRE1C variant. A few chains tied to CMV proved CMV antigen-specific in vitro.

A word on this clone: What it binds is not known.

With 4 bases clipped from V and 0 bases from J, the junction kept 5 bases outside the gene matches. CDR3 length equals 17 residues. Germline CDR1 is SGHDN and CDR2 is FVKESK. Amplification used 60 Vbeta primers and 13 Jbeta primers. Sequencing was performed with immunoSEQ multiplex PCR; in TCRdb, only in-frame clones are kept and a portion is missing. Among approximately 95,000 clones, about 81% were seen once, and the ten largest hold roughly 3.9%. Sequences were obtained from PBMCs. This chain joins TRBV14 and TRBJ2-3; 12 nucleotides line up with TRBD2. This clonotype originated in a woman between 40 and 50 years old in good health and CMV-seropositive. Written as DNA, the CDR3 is TGTGCCAGCAGCCGAACTAGCGGGAGGCCCAGCACAGATACGCAGTATTTT. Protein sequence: CASSRTSGRPSTDTQYF.